This T cell receptor beta chain was sequenced in a study of T cell responses to AZD1222 COVID-19 vaccine (dated by TCRdb to the early 2020s). Notes on the research overall: AZD1222 recipients with second doses at about 4 weeks or about 12 weeks were pooled, because spike-specific TCR depth and breadth did not differ between schedules. TCR sequencing was performed for more than 230 trial participants, of whom around 210 were given two doses of AZD1222 and around 26 were given two doses of MenACWY control vaccine. Trial participants were enrolled by age into subgroups of 18-55, 56-69 and 70-plus years, and around 150, 28 and 57 TCR-sequenced participants, respectively, were included in these subgroups.

The time point label for this specimen denotes: baseline before first vaccination. The vaccinee samples were drawn from two UK trials, COV001 and COV002, one of which was a single-blind randomized controlled phase 2/3 trial testing AZD1222 (ChAdOx1 nCoV-19) in healthy adults. For TCRbeta chain sequencing, PBMC samples were collected from trial participants at day 0 and at day 28 after the second dose. As to this clone: Its antigen remains unidentified. Per-nucleotide qualities are absent, and no much larger clonotype sits a single base away.

Broad study findings and their caveats: Conclusions about previously exposed vaccinees are limited because only a handful of AZD1222 recipients were SARS-CoV-2 seropositive at baseline. A significant rise in spike-specific TCR breadth and depth was observed after two AZD1222 doses relative to day 0 and relative to MenACWY recipients. No day 14 peak-response samples were available, so repertoires were characterized only after the peak T cell response. Nearly half of unique spike-specific TCRs reportedly recognized epitopes outside regions mutated in the B.1.351 and B.1.1.7 variants. The whole spike protein was spanned by vaccine-associated CD4 TCRs, and dominant responses were seen in regions 160-218 and 743-854. The 56-69-year group was small, and its depth increase did not reach significance, likely because of low power. Participants were mostly white British, with more females than males. The authors suggested clonal diversity may have been underestimated.

The CDR3 regions of human TCRbeta chains were subjected to immunosequencing. In the paper's pipeline: TCRs in the repertoires were compared against a reference library of SARS-CoV-2-specific TCRs that had been generated with the MIRA antigen-specificity platform. Breadth was defined as the fraction of unique TCRs that were SARS-CoV-2-associated. Depth was defined as the fraction of total T cells that were SARS-CoV-2-associated. Using the MIRA data, each spike-specific TCR was assigned both to the spike region to which the TCR was reactive and to a CD4 or CD8 class. Log10-transformed breadth and depth values were compared by one-way ANOVA with Sidak's multiple comparisons tests. Entries here come from immuneACCESS through TCRdb and include only in-frame sequences with V and J called. Some clones fail to appear in such tables; in the studies checked, an unresolved V gene covers under half of the shortfall, and the cause of the remainder is unknown. V and J calls and clone size are as listed in that table; D and trimming were resolved from the DNA. The sample table holds about 100,000 clones, of which over 75% were seen once. In total, the top ten clones hold approximately 2.8% of the sample.

From cysteine to phenylalanine, the CDR3 is 13 amino acids long. Only the CDR3 portion is preserved as DNA: 39 bases, with reading frame beginning at the first base. The CDR1 and CDR2 encoded by the germline V gene are SGHTA and FQGTGA. V lost 5 bases and J lost 4 bases; the stretch between them is 10 bases long. This specimen was peripheral blood, taken on day 0 of AZD1222 vaccination. The clonotype comes from an adult in good health. The chain was built from TRBV7-3 and TRBJ2-3; TRBD2 is possibly the D segment (6 matching bases). The bases are TGTGCCAGCAGCCCAGGGACTTCAGATACGCAGTATTTT. This codes for CASSPGTSDTQYF.